These 3 T cell receptor beta chains share one sample of origin, sequenced in a study of T cells after yellow fever vaccination (dated by TCRdb to the late 2010s). The library was generated by 5' RACE. Sequencing instrument: Illumina NovaSeq 6000. The public sequencing data were trimmed at Q25 with fastp and processed into clonotypes with MiXCR by TCRdb, which kept only in-frame beta chains. Every CDR3 protein is listed once, alongside the most common genes and DNA of its rows. The table for this sample lists 25,000 to 30,000 distinct CDR3 sequences; roughly 4.7% of them were counted only once. The ten most abundant clones make up about 38% of the sample. The meaning of the sample's treatment or condition label: live attenuated yellow fever vaccine strain. Sequences were derived from PBMCs, either bulk or a sorted T-cell subset (CD4+, CD8+, memory, or dextramer-sorted; not recorded which), sampled on the day of the yellow fever booster vaccination. Source of these receptors: a young man who received the YFV17D yellow fever vaccine.

This clonotype came up many times. J is TRBJ2-3 and V is TRBV7-2; no firm D call. The CDR3 consists of 15 residues. With 4 bases removed from V and 3 bases from J, the gap between germline ends came to 14 bases. Germline values: CDR1 SGHTA, CDR2 FQGNSA. This CDR3 reads CASSSGLAQTDTQYF. CDR3 DNA sequence: TGTGCCAGCAGCTCCGGGTTGGCCCAAACAGATACGCAGTATTTT.

This clonotype was recorded many times. The rearrangement joins TRBV4-2 to TRBJ2-2, with a tentative D call TRBD2 (5 bases). The V gene lost 3 bases and the J gene lost 4 bases, with 12 bases spanning the gap. Germline V gives CDR1 LGHNA, CDR2 YNFKEQ. CDR3 size: 15 residues. For the CDR3, the DNA is TGTGCCAGCAGCCAGGAAGGACTCGCCACCGGGGAGCTGTTTTTT. Amino acids: CASSQEGLATGELFF.

This clonotype was observed at least ten times. The chain recombines TRBV4-3 with TRBJ2-3; 8 nucleotides align to TRBD2. V gave up 0 bases and J gave up 4 bases; unmatched junction bases: 6. Germline CDR1 reads LGHNA; CDR2 reads YSLEER. The CDR3 contains 16 residues. CDR3 DNA sequence: TGCGCCAGCAGCCAAGATCGGGATAGCGGGGCAGATACGCAGTATTTT. Its translation is CASSQDRDSGADTQYF.